Sequencing of this T cell receptor (beta chain) was carried out in a study of shared clonotypes between healthy human individuals. Findings and caveats of the study: Depth was large, yet rarefaction showed that sorted-subset sequencing was incomplete. Estimated richness values were generally larger in naive subsets than in memory subsets. Approximately 4.5% was the fraction of naive CD4 clonotypes found shared across a handful of donors.

In its sample, this clone was seen once. Its antigen is not known. Per germline, CDR1 SQVTM and CDR2 ANQGSEA. Losses at the gene ends were 3 bases for V and 4 bases for J; bases not matched to a gene: 4. This CDR3 is 14 amino acids long. In the sorted-subset replicate PCRs, 150 to 200 ng DNA, roughly 30,000 T cell genomes, was used. Clones were sequenced by immunoSEQ multiplex PCR, and TCRdb holds only the in-frame ones, with some missing. The sample lists roughly 1,500,000 clones; 97% to 99% were seen once. This clonotype originated in a man aged 25-40 years in good health. Sequenced sample: naive CD4+ T cells sorted from blood. Specified subset: CD45RA+ positively selected. V is TRBV29-1 and J is TRBJ1-3; TRBD1 agrees at 9 bases. The CDR3 DNA reads as TGCAGCGTTGAGGGACAGGGTATCGGAAACACCATATATTTT. This codes for CSVEGQGIGNTIYF.